The clone carrying this T cell receptor (beta chain) was detected many times. Distinct nucleotide sequences in the sample also encode this CDR3. The data were taken from a study of blood T cell repertoires in COVID-19. Study-wide background: Researchers got acute and convalescent COVID-19 samples from the United States, Italy and Spain. The cDNA or gDNA used as material had been derived from T cells, B-cell-depleted T cells, or PBMCs.

While infection was still active, Seattle patients were enrolled and then followed longitudinally. Germline V gives CDR1 MNHEY, CDR2 SVGAGI. V trimming: 2 bases; J trimming: 1 base; junction bases outside the gene matches: 1. The CDR3 totals 15 residues. In the authors' methods: Reference gene primer amplification gave estimated nucleated cell counts. The repertoire was sequenced with immunoSEQ multiplex PCR; TCRdb's copy has only in-frame clones and lacks some. The V and J calls and clone size were taken over from that table, and D and trimming were inferred from the DNA. The data hold nearly 300,000 clones, with about 88% observed a single time.

This clonotype was sampled from a human donor with COVID-19, enrolled during active disease. The donor label of this sample is uncertain. V is TRBV6-5 and J is TRBJ2-2, with TRBD1 matching over 7 bases. What was sequenced was peripheral blood. This CDR3 is CASSYDRVNTGELFF. CDR3 coding DNA: TGTGCCAGCAGTTACGACAGGGTGAACACCGGGGAGCTGTTTTTT.